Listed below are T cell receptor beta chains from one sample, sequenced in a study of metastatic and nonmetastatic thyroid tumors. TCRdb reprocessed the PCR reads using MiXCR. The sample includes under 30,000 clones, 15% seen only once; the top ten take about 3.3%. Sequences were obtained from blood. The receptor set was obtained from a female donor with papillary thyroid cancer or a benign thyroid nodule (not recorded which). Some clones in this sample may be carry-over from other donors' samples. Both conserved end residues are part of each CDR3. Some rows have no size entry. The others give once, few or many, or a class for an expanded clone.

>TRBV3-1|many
CASSLRDIYEQYF
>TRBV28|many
CASSSGGQPQHF
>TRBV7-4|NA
CASSILAGDSTGANVLTF
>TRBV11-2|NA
CASSLGDRFSIKQYF
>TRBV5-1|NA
CASSLASTYEQYF
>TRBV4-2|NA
CASSQDLAGGTDTQYF
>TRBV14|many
CASQDVAYNEQFF
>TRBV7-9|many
CASSLGLAGSLNEQFF
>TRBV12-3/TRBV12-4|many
CASSLRGIQETQYF
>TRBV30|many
CAWSVPYNEQFF
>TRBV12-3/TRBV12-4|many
CASSLGETQYF
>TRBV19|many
CATHDGGGTEAFF
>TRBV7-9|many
CASSQSETQYF
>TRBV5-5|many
CASSLWTGGFSPLHF
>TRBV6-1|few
CASTKGDSGANVLTF
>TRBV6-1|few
CASSGGQAYYGYTF
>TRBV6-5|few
CASIFARDISYNEQFF